Following are 11 T cell receptor beta chains from one sample sequenced in a study of regulatory T cells in long-lasting Graves disease. Construction of TCR beta libraries relied on iRepertoire HTBI primers and on Arm-PCR targeting CDR3 regions. TCRdb used MiXCR to reprocess the multiplex PCR reads, holding one entry per CDR3 protein. The sample yields 200,000 to 250,000 distinct CDR3 sequences, approximately 19% seen once. Noted time point: newly diagnosed GD, antithyroid drugs for less than 3 months. There was RNA extracted from PBMCs, and the TCR library was made from it. The data also belong to a second study, concerning T cells in Graves' hyperthyroidism and ophthalmopathy.

The material was peripheral blood mononuclear cells (PBMCs), obtained at new diagnosis, from a patient treated with antithyroid drugs. These receptor sequences come from a woman aged 25-40 years with Graves disease.

This clonotype was seen repeatedly, ten times or more. The rearrangement joins TRBV5-4 to TRBJ1-2, with D hard to call. The ends were cut back, 6 bases at V and 1 base at J, with 13 bases in the middle. This CDR3 region has 14 residues. Germline V gene data show CDR1 as SGHNT and CDR2 as YYREEE (reference sequence). CDR3 protein: CASTIRSFNYGYTF. The CDR3 nucleotides are TGTGCCAGCACCATAAGGTCGTTTAACTATGGCTACACCTTC.

This clonotype was counted many times. This chain connects TRBV2 to TRBJ2-7, with TRBD1 as a possible D gene (5 bases). Per germline, CDR1 SNHLY and CDR2 FYNNEI. The CDR3 consists of 14 residues. Trimming shortened V by 2 bases and J by 5 bases, and 13 bases separated the two germline ends. The DNA for the CDR3 is TGTGCCAGCAGTGAATCAACAGGAAGACACGAGCAGTACTTC. As protein: CASSESTGRHEQYF.

The table lists this clonotype with many counts. The rearrangement links TRBV3-1 to TRBJ1-4; D uncertain. V lost 0 bases and J 2 bases, leaving 10 bases between the germline ends. Germline V CDR1 and CDR2: LGHDT, YNNKEL (reference sequence). The CDR3 spans 16 residues. The CDR3 here is CASSQDPGGTNEKLFF. In nucleotides, the CDR3 is TGTGCCAGCAGCCAAGACCCGGGTGGGACTAATGAAAAACTGTTTTTT.

This clonotype was seen more than once but under ten times. The chain has TRBV20-1 and TRBJ1-5; 10 nucleotides agree with TRBD1. Germline values: CDR1 DFQATT, CDR2 SNEGSKA (reference sequence). The J segment lost 0 bases and the V segment lost 8 bases, leaving 19 bases of the junction unmatched. The CDR3 contains 19 residues. CDR3 sequence: CSTGQGGSGGGGSNQPQHF. Written as DNA, the CDR3 is TGCAGTACCGGACAGGGGGGATCCGGGGGTGGAGGTAGCAATCAGCCCCAGCATTTT.

As concerns this clonotype: This likely reflects a read error, since a far larger clone is one base away. The chain carries TRBV11-2 and TRBJ2-3; possibly TRBD2 for D (6 bases). This CDR3 is 13 amino acids long. Germline V gives CDR1 SGHAT, CDR2 FQNNGV. CDR3 DNA sequence: TGTGCCAGCAGCTGGGGAGGTCGGGAGACCAAGTACTTC. It codes for CASSWGGRETKYF.

This clonotype was detected many times. The rearrangement joins TRBV6-1 to TRBJ1-5, with 8 bases aligning to TRBD1. The junction had 8 bases not matched to a gene; V was cut back by 6 bases and J by 1 base. Germline V gene lookup returns CDR1 MNHNS and CDR2 SASEGT. CDR3 length: 16 amino acids. The CDR3 DNA follows: TGTGCCAGCAGCCTCAAGGACAGGGTGAGCAATCAGCCCCAGCATTTT. Translation: CASSLKDRVSNQPQHF.

With regard to this clonotype: One end of the junction is discordant with germline, which a read error may explain. V and J are TRBV11-2 and TRBJ1-1, with D hard to call. Germline loops: CDR1 SGHAT, CDR2 FQNNGV. This CDR3 is built from 14 residues. CDR3 loop: CATSLVMGNTEAFF. The DNA for the CDR3 is TGCGCCACCAGCTTAGTTATGGGGAACACTGAAGCTTTCTTT.

Comment on this clonotype: This may be a read error: a much more frequent sequence differs by one nucleotide. The CDR3 does not end in the conserved phenylalanine or tryptophan, so this is likely a read error. This chain joins TRBV20-1 and TRBJ2-1; 10 bases align to TRBD2. The CDR3 runs to 14 residues. The J segment lost 6 bases and the V segment lost 2 bases, leaving 4 bases of the junction unmatched. Looked up from germline, CDR1 is DFQATT and CDR2 is SNEGSKA (reference sequence). The CDR3: CSARLAGELNEQFY. The CDR3, as DNA: TGCAGTGCTAGACTAGCGGGGGAACTCAATGAGCAGTTCTAC.

This clonotype was seen repeatedly, ten times or more. The chain has TRBV19 and TRBJ2-6, with D possibly TRBD1 on 6 matching bases. The V gene's germline CDR1 is LNHDA and CDR2 SQIVND (reference sequence). Trimming removed 7 bases from V and 4 bases from J, with 17 bases in between. This CDR3 is 16 amino acids long. This CDR3 reads CASTGRAGVGANVLTF. In DNA form, the CDR3 reads TGTGCCAGTACCGGACGGGCAGGGGTCGGGGCCAACGTCCTGACTTTC.

Comment on this clonotype: It may be a read error: a sequence one base away is much more abundant. V and J are TRBV30 and TRBJ2-5; D is perhaps TRBD1 (5 bases). Per germline, CDR1 GTSNPN and CDR2 SVGIG (reference sequence). There are 13 residues in the CDR3. V gave up 5 bases and J gave up 5 bases, with 15 bases separating them. The CDR3 coding sequence is TGTGCCTGGGGGGCGGCCGGTGGGGAGACCCAGTACTTC. Its translation is CAWGAAGGETQYF.

Ten or more counts support this clonotype. At one of its ends the junction is not consistent with the germline gene, which may arise from a read error. The chain combines TRBV7-9 with TRBJ2-1; D unresolved. The CDR3 runs to 10 residues. Germline CDR1 and CDR2: SEHNR and FQNEAQ (reference sequence). CDR3 sequence: CASGLREQFF. DNA of the CDR3: TGTGCCAGCGGCTTACGGGAGCAGTTCTTC.